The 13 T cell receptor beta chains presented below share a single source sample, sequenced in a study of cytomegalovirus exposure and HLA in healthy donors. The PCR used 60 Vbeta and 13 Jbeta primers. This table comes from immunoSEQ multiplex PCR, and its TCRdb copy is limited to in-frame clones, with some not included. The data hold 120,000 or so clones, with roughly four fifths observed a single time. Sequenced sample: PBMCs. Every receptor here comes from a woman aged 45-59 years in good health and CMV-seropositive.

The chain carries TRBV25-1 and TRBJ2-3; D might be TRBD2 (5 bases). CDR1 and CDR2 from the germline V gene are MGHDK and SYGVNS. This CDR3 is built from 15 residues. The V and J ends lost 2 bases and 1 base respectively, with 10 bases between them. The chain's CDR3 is CASSEPKGGTDTQYF. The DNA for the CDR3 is TGTGCCAGCAGTGAACCCAAGGGAGGCACAGATACGCAGTATTTT.

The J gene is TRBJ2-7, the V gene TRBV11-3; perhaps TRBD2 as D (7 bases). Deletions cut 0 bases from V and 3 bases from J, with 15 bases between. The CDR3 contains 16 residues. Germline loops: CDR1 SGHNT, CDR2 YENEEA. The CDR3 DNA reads TGTGCCAGCAGCTTAGATCCCGCAGGGGAGGGCTACGAGCAGTACTTC. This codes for CASSLDPAGEGYEQYF.

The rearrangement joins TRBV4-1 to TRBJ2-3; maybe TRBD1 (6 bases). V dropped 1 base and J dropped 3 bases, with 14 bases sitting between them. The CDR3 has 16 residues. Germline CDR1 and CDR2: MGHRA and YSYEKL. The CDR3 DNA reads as TGCGCCAGCAGCCAAGTCGGAGTGGGGGCGACAGATACGCAGTATTTT. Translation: CASSQVGVGATDTQYF.

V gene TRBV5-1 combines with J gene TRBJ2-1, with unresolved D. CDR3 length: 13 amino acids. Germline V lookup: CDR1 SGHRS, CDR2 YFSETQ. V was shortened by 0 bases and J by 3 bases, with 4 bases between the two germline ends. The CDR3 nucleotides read TGCGCCAGCAGCTTGGACAGCTACAATGAGCAGTTCTTC. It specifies CASSLDSYNEQFF.

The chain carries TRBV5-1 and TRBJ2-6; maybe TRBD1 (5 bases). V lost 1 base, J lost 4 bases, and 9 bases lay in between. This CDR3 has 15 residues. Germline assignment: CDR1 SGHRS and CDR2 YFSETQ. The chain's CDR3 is CASSLQGVGANVLTF. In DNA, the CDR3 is TGCGCCAGCAGCTTGCAAGGGGTCGGGGCCAACGTCCTGACTTTC.

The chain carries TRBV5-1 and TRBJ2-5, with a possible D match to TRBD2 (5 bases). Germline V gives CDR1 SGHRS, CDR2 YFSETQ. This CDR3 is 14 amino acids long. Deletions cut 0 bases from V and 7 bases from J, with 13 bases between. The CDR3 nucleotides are TGCGCCAGCAGCTTGGCCGGACTGGCGGGGACCCAGTACTTC. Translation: CASSLAGLAGTQYF. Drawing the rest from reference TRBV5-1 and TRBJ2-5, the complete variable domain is KAGVTQTPRYLIKTRGQQVTLSCSPISGHRSVSWYQQTPGQGLQFLFEYFSETQRNKGNFPGRFSGRQFSNSRSEMNVSTLELGDSALYLCASSLAGLAGTQYFGPGTRLLVL.

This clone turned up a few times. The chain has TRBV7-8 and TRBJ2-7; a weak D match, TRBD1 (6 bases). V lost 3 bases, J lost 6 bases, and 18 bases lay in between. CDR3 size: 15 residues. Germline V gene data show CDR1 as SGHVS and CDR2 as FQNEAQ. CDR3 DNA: TGTGCCAGCAGCTTTGGGGACACGCATCGTCCCGAGCAGTACTTC. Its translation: CASSFGDTHRPEQYF.

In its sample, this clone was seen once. The CDR3 coding sequence is TGTGCCAGCAGCGCGCCGCGGAGCCACGAGCAGTACTTC. It codes for CASSAPRSHEQYF. The chain carries TRBV5-4 and TRBJ2-7; D unresolved. V was trimmed by 4 bases and J by 5 bases, leaving 13 bases between them. CDR1 SGHNT and CDR2 YYREEE come from the germline V gene (reference sequence). CDR3 size: 13 residues.

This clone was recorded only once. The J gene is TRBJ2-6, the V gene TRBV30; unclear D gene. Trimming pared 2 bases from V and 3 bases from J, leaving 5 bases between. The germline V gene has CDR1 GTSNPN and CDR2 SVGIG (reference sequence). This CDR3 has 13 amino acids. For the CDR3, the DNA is TGTGCCTGGAGTTTCGGTGGGGCCAACGTCCTGACTTTC. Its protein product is CAWSFGGANVLTF.

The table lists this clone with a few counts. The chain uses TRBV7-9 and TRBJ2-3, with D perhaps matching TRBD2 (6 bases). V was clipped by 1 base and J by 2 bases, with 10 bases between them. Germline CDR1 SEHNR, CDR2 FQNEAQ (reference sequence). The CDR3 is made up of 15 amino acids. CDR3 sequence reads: CASSLGGGTTDTQYF. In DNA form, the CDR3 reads TGTGCCAGCAGCTTAGGTGGGGGGACCACAGATACGCAGTATTTT. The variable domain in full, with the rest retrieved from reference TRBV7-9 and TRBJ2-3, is DTGVSQNPRHKITKRGQNVTFRCDPISEHNRLYWYRQTLGQGPEFLTYFQNEAQLEKSRLLSDRFSAERPKGSFSTLEIQRTEQGDSAMYLCASSLGGGTTDTQYFGPGTRLTVL.

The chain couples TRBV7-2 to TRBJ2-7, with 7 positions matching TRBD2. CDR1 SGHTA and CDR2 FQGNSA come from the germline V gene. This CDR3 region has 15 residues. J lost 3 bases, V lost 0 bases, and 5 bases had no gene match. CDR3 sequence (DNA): TGTGCCAGCAGCTTAGCGACTAGCCGAAGCTACGAGCAGTACTTC. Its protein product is CASSLATSRSYEQYF.

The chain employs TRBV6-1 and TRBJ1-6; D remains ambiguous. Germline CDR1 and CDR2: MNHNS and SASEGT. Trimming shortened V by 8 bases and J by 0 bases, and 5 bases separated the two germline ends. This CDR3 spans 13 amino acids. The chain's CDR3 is CASLSSYNSPLHF. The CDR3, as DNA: TGTGCCAGCTTGAGCTCCTATAATTCACCCCTCCACTTT.

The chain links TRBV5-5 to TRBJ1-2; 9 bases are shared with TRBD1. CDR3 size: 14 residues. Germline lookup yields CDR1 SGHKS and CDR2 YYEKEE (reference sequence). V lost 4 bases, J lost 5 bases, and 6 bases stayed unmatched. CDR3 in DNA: TGTGCCAGCAGCGTACCCGGGACAGGGTATGGCTACACCTTC. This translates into CASSVPGTGYGYTF.